The clone carrying this T cell receptor (beta chain) occurred many times. The antigen remains unidentified. CDR1 and CDR2 (germline): SEHNR, FQNEAQ (reference sequence). CDR3 length: 15 amino acids. V was shortened by 2 bases and J by 4 bases, with 14 bases between the two germline ends. This entry is derived from a study of neurological immune-mediated disorders. The wider study: The roughly 34 multiple sclerosis patients comprised some 31 that were relapsing-remitting and 3 that were secondary progressive. The study's findings and limits: The greatest TCR clonal expansion occurred in HTLV-1-associated myelopathy and the least in multiple sclerosis, which fell below healthy controls.

In TCRdb, the 5' RACE reads were re-called with MiXCR into one record per CDR3 protein. The data show roughly 74,000 distinct CDR3 sequences, with 4% to 6% seen just once and 7.4% held by the top ten. Sample: PBMCs. The sequence was obtained from a man between 18 and 29 years old with multiple sclerosis. This rearrangement joins TRBV7-9 to TRBJ1-2, with D unresolved. The CDR3 is CASSLNSPQTYGYTF. The CDR3 bases are TGTGCCAGCAGCTTAAACAGCCCGCAGACCTATGGCTACACCTTC.